These T cell receptor beta chains were read from a single sample in a study of OX40 agonist ivuxolimab in advanced cancers. Using immunoSEQ multiplex PCR, the repertoire was profiled, and TCRdb retains in-frame clones only, with some absent. Of approximately 49,000 clones listed, approximately 86% are singletons. This material consisted of CD4+ or CD8+ T cells sorted from blood, taken in a trial of the OX40 agonist ivuxolimab. The receptors were gathered from an adult with an advanced solid tumor such as melanoma, head and neck, liver or kidney cancer. Both conserved end residues are part of each CDR3. The D gene is left open where the match is weak. Clone size appears in some rows only: once, few, many, or a class for an expanded clone.

J: TRBJ2-7
size: -
V: TRBV30
D: -
CDR3: CAWSQRGSYDEQYF
DNA: TGTGCCTGGAGTCAAAGAGGGAGCTACGACGAGCAGTACTTC

J: TRBJ2-7
size: -
V: TRBV7-8
D: -
CDR3: CASSIGTASSYEQYF
DNA: TGTGCCAGTTCTATCGGGACGGCGAGCTCCTACGAGCAGTACTTC

J: TRBJ2-5
size: -
V: TRBV30
D: TRBD1
CDR3: CAWNSGTGQETQYF
DNA: TGTGCCTGGAATTCTGGGACAGGCCAAGAGACCCAGTACTTC

J: TRBJ1-1
size: -
V: TRBV9
D: -
CDR3: CASITGGFDTEAFF
DNA: TGTGCCAGCATCACTGGGGGTTTCGACACTGAAGCTTTCTTT

J: TRBJ2-5
size: -
V: TRBV7-2
D: -
CDR3: CASSVNGGWQETQYF
DNA: TGTGCCAGCAGCGTAAATGGGGGGTGGCAAGAGACCCAGTACTTC

J: TRBJ1-6
size: -
V: TRBV9
D: -
CDR3: CASSAQYNSPLHF
DNA: TGCGCCAGCAGCGCCCAATATAATTCACCCCTCCACTTT

J: TRBJ1-6
size: -
V: TRBV14
D: -
CDR3: CASSPGPDSPLHF
DNA: TGTGCCAGCAGCCCCGGGCCCGACTCACCCCTCCACTTT

J: TRBJ1-2
size: -
V: TRBV9
D: TRBD1
CDR3: CASSRGLDYGYTF
DNA: TGTGCCAGCAGTAGGGGGCTGGACTATGGCTACACCTTC

J: TRBJ1-5
size: -
V: TRBV6-6
D: -
CDR3: CASSYSSDNQPQHF
DNA: TGTGCCAGCAGTTACTCAAGTGATAATCAGCCCCAGCATTTT

J: TRBJ1-1
size: -
V: TRBV11-3
D: -
CDR3: CASSPNTGSEAFF
DNA: TGTGCCAGCAGCCCTAATACAGGCTCGGAAGCTTTCTTT

J: TRBJ1-1
size: -
V: TRBV5-1
D: TRBD1
CDR3: CASSNRGAMNTEAFF
DNA: TGCGCCAGCAGCAACAGGGGCGCCATGAACACTGAAGCTTTCTTT

J: TRBJ2-3
size: -
V: TRBV5-5
D: -
CDR3: CASTPASSTDTQYF
DNA: TGTGCCAGCACCCCGGCTTCTAGCACAGATACGCAGTATTTT

J: TRBJ2-7
size: few
V: TRBV6-1
D: -
CDR3: CASSPAQGYGEQYF
DNA: TGTGCCAGCAGTCCGGCCCAGGGATATGGGGAGCAGTACTTC

J: TRBJ2-5
size: -
V: TRBV18
D: -
CDR3: CASSSYGSSETQYF
DNA: TGTGCCAGCTCATCTTACGGCAGCTCGGAGACCCAGTACTTC

J: TRBJ2-5
size: -
V: TRBV7-2
D: TRBD1
CDR3: CASSLGGQGKWETQYF
DNA: TGTGCCAGCAGTCTTGGAGGACAGGGGAAGTGGGAGACCCAGTACTTC

J: TRBJ2-1
size: -
V: TRBV7-2
D: TRBD2
CDR3: CASSLASGGFSYNEQFF
DNA: TGTGCCAGCAGCTTAGCGAGCGGGGGGTTCTCCTACAATGAGCAGTTCTTC

J: TRBJ2-7
size: -
V: TRBV4-1
D: -
CDR3: CASSQAPGVGYEQYF
DNA: TGCGCCAGCAGCCAAGCGCCAGGGGTGGGTTACGAGCAGTACTTC

J: TRBJ2-1
size: -
V: TRBV19
D: -
CDR3: CASRLEDFSYNEQFF
DNA: TGTGCCAGTCGCCTGGAGGACTTCTCCTACAATGAGCAGTTCTTC

J: TRBJ2-5
size: -
V: TRBV5-1
D: -
CDR3: CASSSGPRPETQYF
DNA: TGCGCCAGCAGCTCCGGGCCCCGGCCCGAGACCCAGTACTTC

J: TRBJ2-5
size: -
V: TRBV2
D: -
CDR3: CASSEGMQETQYF
DNA: TGTGCCAGCTCGGAAGGGATGCAAGAGACCCAGTACTTC